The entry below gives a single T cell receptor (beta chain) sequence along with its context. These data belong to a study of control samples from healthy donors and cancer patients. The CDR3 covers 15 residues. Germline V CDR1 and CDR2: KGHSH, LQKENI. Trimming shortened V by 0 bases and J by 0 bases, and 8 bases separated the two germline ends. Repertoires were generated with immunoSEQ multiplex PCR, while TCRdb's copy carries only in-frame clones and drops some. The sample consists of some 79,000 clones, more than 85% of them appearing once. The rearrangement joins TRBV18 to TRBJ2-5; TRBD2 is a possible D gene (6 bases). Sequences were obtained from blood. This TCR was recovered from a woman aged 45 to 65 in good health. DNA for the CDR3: TGTGCCAGCTCACCACCGGCGGGGTACCAAGAGACCCAGTACTTC. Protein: CASSPPAGYQETQYF.